This T cell receptor beta chain was observed in a study of cytomegalovirus exposure and HLA in healthy donors. Across the study: Unique TCR beta sequences numbering some 120 million came from 150 million to 200 million T cells in an earlier analysis.

With 60 Vbeta and 13 Jbeta primers, the PCR was carried out. Original processing notes: In a later analysis, the count reached tens of millions of unique TCR beta chains, with approximately 11 million shared. The repertoire was sequenced with immunoSEQ multiplex PCR; TCRdb's copy has only in-frame clones and lacks some. That table gives V, J and clone size, and the DNA gave D and trimming. Its table lists under 150,000 clones. A remark on this clone: Its target is not known.

Overall study findings and caveats: A later analysis appeared to link common viral pathogens to several of the most significant clusters.

The sample consisted of PBMCs. The clonotype was recovered from a middle-aged woman in good health and CMV-seronegative.

The CDR3 sequence is CASSLTGGESPLHF. The CDR3 DNA reads as TGTGCCAGCAGCCTGACTGGGGGCGAATCACCCCTCCACTTT. The V and J genes are TRBV11-3 and TRBJ1-6; TRBD1 is a possible D gene (6 bases). The CDR3 is 14 residues long. V shed 5 bases and J shed 10 bases, with 15 bases lying between them. CDR1 and CDR2 (germline): SGHNT, YENEEA.